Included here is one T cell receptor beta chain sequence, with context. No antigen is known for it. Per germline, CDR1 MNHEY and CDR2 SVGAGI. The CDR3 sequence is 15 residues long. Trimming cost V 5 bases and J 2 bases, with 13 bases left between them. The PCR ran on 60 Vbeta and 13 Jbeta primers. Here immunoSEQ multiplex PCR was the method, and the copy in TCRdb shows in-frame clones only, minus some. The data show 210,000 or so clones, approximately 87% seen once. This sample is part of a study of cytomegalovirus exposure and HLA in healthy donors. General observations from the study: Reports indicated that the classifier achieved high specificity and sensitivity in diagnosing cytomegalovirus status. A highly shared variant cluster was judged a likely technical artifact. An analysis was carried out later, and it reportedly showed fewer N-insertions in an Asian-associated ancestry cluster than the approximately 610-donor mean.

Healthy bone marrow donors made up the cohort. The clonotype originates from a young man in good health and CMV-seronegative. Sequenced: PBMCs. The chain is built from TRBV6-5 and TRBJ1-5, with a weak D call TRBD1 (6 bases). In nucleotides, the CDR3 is TGTGCCAGCAGTCCAGACAGGACAGGCAATCAGCCCCAGCATTTT. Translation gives CASSPDRTGNQPQHF.